This TCR beta chain was captured by sequencing in a study of blood T cell repertoires in COVID-19. About the study: The cDNA or gDNA used as material had been derived from T cells, B-cell-depleted T cells, or PBMCs.

Sequencing was performed with immunoSEQ multiplex PCR; in TCRdb, only in-frame clones are kept and a portion is missing. The sample has fewer than 200,000 clones, approximately 80% seen once. The germline V gene encodes CDR1 MNHEY and CDR2 SVGAGI. Trimming pared 2 bases from V and 10 bases from J, leaving 12 bases between. CDR3 length: 14 amino acids. The clonotype originates from a woman aged 50 to 60 with active or convalescent COVID-19. The sequencing input was peripheral blood. The chain employs TRBV6-5 and TRBJ1-6; D is undetermined. The DNA for the CDR3 is TGTGCCAGCAGTTACGGCACTATAAAATCACCCCTCCACTTT. Protein product: CASSYGTIKSPLHF.